These T cell receptor beta chains were read from a single sample in a study of T cells in Graves' hyperthyroidism and ophthalmopathy. TCRdb ran MiXCR on the multiplex PCR reads and lists one entry per CDR3 protein. The sample consists of some 720,000 distinct CDR3 sequences, about a sixth of them appearing once. Sequenced sample: blood. These receptors were collected from a young man with Graves' hyperthyroidism. CDR3s include the opening cysteine and the closing phenylalanine or tryptophan. The D gene is left open where the match is weak. Expanded clones are given a class, and other clones once, few, many or no size at all.

NA	TRBV18	17	TRBD1	TRBJ2-6	CASSPGQGSSGANVLTF	TGTGCCAGCTCACCGGGACAGGGCAGCTCTGGGGCCAACGTCCTGACTTTC
many	TRBV29-1	11	NA	TRBJ2-7	CSVRQGGEQYF	TGCAGCGTTCGGCAGGGCGGCGAGCAGTACTTC
few	TRBV12-3/TRBV12-4	12	NA	TRBJ1-4	CASRRLSGKLFF	TGTGCCAGCCGACGACTGAGTGGAAAACTGTTTTTT
NA	TRBV12-3/TRBV12-4	14	NA	TRBJ1-4	CASSFAGSGGKLFF	TGTGCCAGCAGTTTTGCCGGGAGCGGGGGGAAACTGTTTTTT
few	TRBV7-2	14	NA	TRBJ2-7	CASSFRLFTYEQYF	TGTGCCAGCAGCTTCAGGCTTTTTACGTACGAGCAGTACTTC
many	TRBV7-9	15	TRBD1	TRBJ2-7	CASSLGQERTYEQYF	TGTGCCAGCAGCTTGGGACAGGAGCGAACCTACGAGCAGTACTTC
few	TRBV30	13	NA	TRBJ2-1	CAWSNQLGNEQFF	TGTGCCTGGAGTAACCAATTAGGCAATGAGCAGTTCTTC
few	TRBV6-2/TRBV6-3	13	NA	TRBJ2-6	CASSYTGANVLTF	TGTGCCAGCAGTTACACCGGGGCCAACGTCCTGACTTTC
NA	TRBV7-9	13	NA	TRBJ1-1	CASDQAGRSEAFF	TGTGCCAGCGACCAAGCGGGGCGGAGTGAAGCTTTCTTT
NA	TRBV6-5	16	NA	TRBJ2-3	CASSYFASGRTDTQYF	TGTGCCAGCAGTTACTTTGCCAGCGGTCGCACAGATACGCAGTATTTT
many	TRBV18	13	NA	TRBJ2-3	CASSPMEADTQYF	TGTGCCAGCTCACCAATGGAGGCAGATACGCAGTATTTT
NA	TRBV6-2/TRBV6-3	13	NA	TRBJ2-7	CASSPTGGVEQYF	TGTGCCAGCAGTCCCACCGGCGGAGTGGAGCAGTACTTC
few	TRBV19	16	TRBD2	TRBJ2-7	CASSLQITSASWEQYF	TGTGCCAGTAGCCTCCAGATTACTAGCGCTAGCTGGGAGCAGTACTTC
few	TRBV10-3	12	NA	TRBJ1-2	CAISELRHGYTF	TGTGCCATCAGTGAGCTCAGGCATGGCTACACCTTC
few	TRBV5-1	15	NA	TRBJ2-1	CASSSSRDSYNEQFF	TGCGCCAGCAGCTCATCGCGGGACTCCTACAATGAGCAGTTCTTC
many	TRBV28	15	TRBD2	TRBJ2-4	CASIREVVAKNIQYF	TGTGCCAGCATCCGGGAGGTGGTAGCCAAAAACATTCAGTACTTC
many	TRBV2	15	TRBD2	TRBJ2-1	CASSGTSGRTNEQFF	TGTGCCAGCAGCGGGACTAGCGGGAGAACCAATGAGCAGTTCTTC
few	TRBV9	15	TRBD1	TRBJ2-5	CASSVATTGGETQYF	TGTGCCAGCAGCGTAGCCACGACAGGGGGGGAGACCCAGTACTTC
NA	TRBV4-1	16	NA	TRBJ1-5	CASSPRLGDSNQPQHF	TGCGCCAGCAGCCCCCGCCTGGGAGACAGCAATCAGCCCCAGCATTTT
many	TRBV12-3/TRBV12-4	12	NA	TRBJ2-7	CASSPRGYEQYF	TGTGCCAGCAGCCCCCGGGGCTACGAGCAGTACTTC
many	TRBV28	15	TRBD1	TRBJ2-7	CASSSPGQGAREQYF	TGTGCCAGCAGTTCCCCCGGACAGGGGGCTCGGGAGCAGTACTTC
few	TRBV5-1	14	NA	TRBJ1-1	CASSTPGPNTGAFF	TGCGCCAGCAGCACGCCCGGCCCGAACACTGGAGCTTTCTTT
NA	TRBV5-1	12	NA	TRBJ2-5	CASSRDTETQYF	TGCGCCAGCAGCCGGGACACTGAGACCCAGTACTTC
NA	TRBV20-1	16	TRBD2	TRBJ2-3	CSARSRTSGRTYTQYF	TGCAGTGCTAGATCCCGGACTAGCGGGAGAACCTATACGCAGTATTTT
few	TRBV20-1	17	TRBD2	TRBJ2-3	CSARDPSGRGATDTQYF	TGCAGTGCTAGAGACCCTAGCGGGAGGGGTGCCACAGATACGCAGTATTTT
many	TRBV7-3	15	NA	TRBJ1-1	CASSLSGSKTTEAFF	TGTGCCAGCAGCTTATCCGGCAGTAAGACCACTGAAGCTTTCTTT